This T cell receptor (beta chain) is from a study of identical twins. TCRdb reprocessed the 5' RACE reads via MiXCR and lists one record per CDR3 protein. Of about 240,000 distinct CDR3 sequences in the sample, 10% to 13% were seen once. At least ten counts were recorded for this clonotype. Germline CDR1 and CDR2: SQVTM and ANQGSEA. This CDR3 contains 13 residues. The TCR sequence derives from a man aged 50 to 59 in good health. Sequenced input: memory T cells sorted from blood. The chain couples TRBV29-1 to TRBJ2-6, with D perhaps matching TRBD2 (5 bases). The CDR3 spells CSGRVSGANVLTF. CDR3 nucleotides: TGCAGTGGGCGGGTTTCTGGGGCCAACGTCCTGACTTTC. The full variable domain, in which reference TRBV29-1 and TRBJ2-6 provide the parts outside the CDR3, is SAVISQKPSRDICQRGTSLTIQCQVDSQVTMMFWYRQQPGQSLTLIATANQGSEATYESGFVIDKFPISRPNLTFSTLTVSNMSPEDSSIYLCSGRVSGANVLTFGAGSRLTVL.